These 32 T cell receptor beta chains share one sample of origin, sequenced in a study of human T cells and chemical hapten exposure. The library put unique molecular identifiers onto individual cDNA molecules. TCRdb independently ran MiXCR on the reads; one entry per CDR3 protein. Of around 120,000 distinct CDR3 sequences detected, approximately 9% appear once; the ten largest clones hold 1.2% to 1.5%. Total RNA was isolated from unfractionated whole blood. Sequenced sample: whole blood. Receptors were obtained from a human donor in good health. Some clones in this sample may be carry-over from other donors' samples.

This clonotype was recorded many times. The chain links TRBV11-2 to TRBJ2-2, with 11 positions matching TRBD2. The CDR3 totals 15 residues. Germline assignment: CDR1 SGHAT and CDR2 FQNNGV. V was clipped by 5 bases and J by 4 bases; unmatched bases: 3. The DNA for the CDR3 is TGTGCCAGCAGCCGGCTAGCGGGGGGCACCGGGGAGCTGTTTTTT. It encodes CASSRLAGGTGELFF.

CDR3 nucleotides: TGTGCCTGGAGTGAACTAGCGGGAGCCTACGAGCAGTACTTC. Its protein product is CAWSELAGAYEQYF. This chain connects TRBV30 to TRBJ2-7; TRBD2 agrees at 11 bases. The CDR3 covers 14 residues. With V trimmed by 1 base and J by 2 bases, 1 base remained unmatched. Looked up from germline, CDR1 is GTSNPN and CDR2 is SVGIG (reference sequence). Complete variable domain (other parts from reference TRBV30 and TRBJ2-7): SQTIHQWPATLVQPVGSPLSLECTVEGTSNPNLYWYRQAAGRGLQLLFYSVGIGQISSEVPQNLSASRPQDRQFILSSKKLLLSDSGFYLCAWSELAGAYEQYFGPGTRLTVT.

This clonotype came up many times. The CDR3 nucleotides read TGTGCCAGCAGGAGGCAGGGAGGCACTGAAGCTTTCTTT. It is translated as CASRRQGGTEAFF. The chain carries TRBV2 and TRBJ1-1, with D perhaps TRBD1 (5 bases). Germline lookup yields CDR1 SNHLY and CDR2 FYNNEI. Trimming took off 6 bases at V and 4 bases at J, with 12 bases between the two ends. This CDR3 has 13 residues. The full variable domain, with the rest looked up from reference TRBV2 and TRBJ1-1, is EPEVTQTPSHQVTQMGQEVILRCVPISNHLYFYWYRQILGQKVEFLVSFYNNEISEKSEIFDDQFSVERPDGSNFTLKIRSTKLEDSAMYFCASRRQGGTEAFFGQGTRLTVV.

This clonotype showed up just a few times. J is TRBJ2-2 and V is TRBV12-3 or TRBV12-4; TRBD1 matches 9 bases. The CDR3 covers 17 residues. V gave up 0 bases and J gave up 5 bases; unmatched junction bases: 7. The chain's CDR3 is CASSLATGTGWTGELFF. The DNA for the CDR3 is TGTGCCAGCAGTTTAGCGACGGGGACAGGGTGGACCGGGGAGCTGTTTTTT.

There are a few counts of this clonotype. The chain carries TRBV4-1 and TRBJ1-2; no definite D call. This CDR3 spans 15 amino acids. V was clipped by 0 bases and J by 1 base, with 9 bases between them. Germline V lookup: CDR1 MGHRA, CDR2 YSYEKL. CDR3 nucleotides: TGCGCCAGCAGCCAAGAGGGCCCCGGTAACTATGGCTACACCTTC. Protein product: CASSQEGPGNYGYTF.

This clonotype has a handful of counts. This chain links TRBV7-9 with TRBJ1-2; D not resolved. V was shortened by 5 bases and J by 7 bases, with 20 bases between the two germline ends. CDR3 length: 15 residues. Germline CDR1 reads SEHNR; CDR2 reads FQNEAQ (reference sequence). The CDR3 reads CASSPGEGTPRGYTF. In nucleotides, the CDR3 is TGTGCCAGCAGCCCAGGCGAGGGCACCCCTCGTGGCTACACCTTC.

V is TRBV12-3 or TRBV12-4 and J is TRBJ2-1; 7 bases match TRBD1. J gave up 2 bases and V 8 bases, and 12 bases lay outside the gene matches. The CDR3 spans 16 residues. Written as DNA, the CDR3 is TGTGCCAGCCTCTCGAGCCGAGGGGGCCCCTACAATGAGCAGTTCTTC. This encodes CASLSSRGGPYNEQFF.

This clonotype appeared many times. The CDR3 protein is CASSHRNTEAFF. CDR3 nucleotide sequence: TGTGCCAGCAGTCACAGAAACACTGAAGCTTTCTTT. This rearrangement joins TRBV6-6 to TRBJ1-1, with D uncertain. Germline V gives CDR1 MNHNY, CDR2 SVGAGI (reference sequence). This CDR3 contains 12 residues. The ends were cut back, 5 bases at V and 2 bases at J, with 6 bases in the middle.

This clonotype has only a few counts. This chain connects TRBV15 to TRBJ2-4; the D call may be TRBD1 or TRBD2 (5 bases each). CDR1 is LNHNV and CDR2 is YYDKDF in the germline V gene (reference sequence). The V end was cut by 3 bases, the J end by 3 bases, with 12 bases between. The CDR3 loop spans 15 amino acids. This CDR3 reads CATSSPRDDKNIQYF. DNA for the CDR3: TGTGCCACCAGCAGTCCAAGGGACGACAAAAACATTCAGTACTTC. The variable domain in full, with the rest retrieved from reference TRBV15 and TRBJ2-4, is DAMVIQNPRYQVTQFGKPVTLSCSQTLNHNVMYWYQQKSSQAPKLLFHYYDKDFNNEADTPDNFQSRRPNTSFCFLDIRSPGLGDTAMYLCATSSPRDDKNIQYFGAGTRLSVL.

This clonotype was counted only a few times. V gene TRBV5-1 combines with J gene TRBJ2-7; 7 nucleotides line up with TRBD1. The CDR3 runs to 16 residues. Germline-derived CDR1 and CDR2 are SGHRS and YFSETQ. With V trimmed by 2 bases and J by 6 bases, 14 bases remained unmatched. In DNA form, the CDR3 reads TGCGCCAGCAGCTTTCCCCGGGACAGTTCTACGATCGAGCAGTACTTC. It is translated as CASSFPRDSSTIEQYF.

In regard to this clonotype: This sequence may be a read error, since a much larger clone differs from it by one base. The CDR3 end shows no conserved phenylalanine or tryptophan, and so a read error is likely. The chain is built from TRBV7-2 and TRBJ2-1; TRBD2 matches at 8 bases. The CDR3 runs 14 residues. Per germline, CDR1 SGHTA and CDR2 FQGNSA. V was pared by 5 bases and J by 9 bases, with 9 bases of the junction left unmatched. The CDR3 DNA reads TGTGCCAGCAGCCCTAACGGACTAGCCGGTGAGCAGTTCTCC. Amino acids: CASSPNGLAGEQFS.

This clonotype was detected only a few times. This chain connects TRBV27 to TRBJ2-2; a weak D match, TRBD2 (5 bases). The CDR3 contains 14 residues. Germline V gives CDR1 MNHEY, CDR2 SMNVEV (reference sequence). V was shortened by 0 bases and J by 7 bases, with 9 bases between the two germline ends. This CDR3 reads CASSLSGVVGELFF. The CDR3 region has the DNA TGTGCCAGCAGTTTATCCGGGGTTGTCGGGGAGCTGTTTTTT.

This clonotype was found a few times. V and J are TRBV19 and TRBJ2-7; D not resolved. V was clipped by 5 bases and J by 0 bases, with 11 bases between them. CDR1 LNHDA and CDR2 SQIVND come from the germline V gene (reference sequence). The CDR3 length is 14 residues. In DNA form, the CDR3 reads TGTGCCAGTAGTGTCGGACGCCTCTCCTACGAGCAGTACTTC. Encoded protein: CASSVGRLSYEQYF.

This chain uses TRBV20-1 with TRBJ2-3; D is undetermined. The CDR3 covers 13 residues. Germline V lookup: CDR1 DFQATT, CDR2 SNEGSKA (reference sequence). V was cut by 6 bases and J by 3 bases, with 13 bases left in between. The CDR3 nucleotides read TGCAGTGCGCCGGCCCTCAGAACAGATACGCAGTATTTT. This translates into CSAPALRTDTQYF.

V and J are TRBV29-1 and TRBJ2-7, with D maybe TRBD1 (6 bases). V was cut by 4 bases and J by 6 bases, with 19 bases left in between. CDR1 is SQVTM, CDR2 ANQGSEA, per germline. CDR3 size: 14 residues. CDR3 sequence reads: CSVGGRQGNGEQYF. DNA for the CDR3: TGCAGCGTTGGAGGACGGCAGGGGAATGGCGAGCAGTACTTC.

This chain connects TRBV20-1 to TRBJ2-7; 7 bases line up with TRBD2. The CDR3 runs 14 residues. The trim removed 7 bases at V and 0 bases at J, leaving 9 bases unmatched. CDR1 is DFQATT, CDR2 SNEGSKA, per germline (reference sequence). For the CDR3, the DNA is TGCAGTGTTCCGACTAGCTTAAGCTCCTACGAGCAGTACTTC. Protein: CSVPTSLSSYEQYF.

This clonotype was picked up many times. V and J are TRBV12-3 or TRBV12-4 and TRBJ1-2, with TRBD1 matching over 12 bases. This CDR3 has 18 residues. V gave up 4 bases and J gave up 4 bases; unmatched junction bases: 13. The CDR3 DNA follows: TGTGCCAGCAGTTCGTATCCGGGACAGGGGGCTGGATTCTATGGCTACACCTTC. Amino acids: CASSSYPGQGAGFYGYTF.

The sample holds many counts of this clonotype. The rearrangement joins TRBV29-1 to TRBJ2-3, with a weak D call TRBD1 (5 bases). V was pared by 3 bases and J by 3 bases, with 10 bases between. The CDR3 sequence is 13 residues long. Per the germline V gene, CDR1 is SQVTM and CDR2 is ANQGSEA. The CDR3 region has the DNA TGCAGCGTTGACGACAGTAGAACAGATACGCAGTATTTT. This codes for CSVDDSRTDTQYF.

This clonotype occurred many times. The chain couples TRBV29-1 to TRBJ1-2; D perhaps matches TRBD1 (6 bases). Trimming left V 0 bases short and J 0 bases short, with 8 bases between. The length of the CDR3 is 14 residues. CDR1 and CDR2 from the germline V gene are SQVTM and ANQGSEA. The CDR3 coding sequence is TGCAGCGTTGAAGAGGGGGGGCCTAACTATGGCTACACCTTC. This translates into CSVEEGGPNYGYTF.

The DNA of the CDR3 is TGCGCCAGCAGTGAAGGGGCAGGGTCCAACACCGGGGAGCTGTTTTTT. It is translated as CASSEGAGSNTGELFF. The gene calls are TRBV10-2 and TRBJ2-2, with D possibly TRBD1 on 5 matching bases. CDR1 WSHSY and CDR2 SAAADI come from the germline V gene. V lost 3 bases, J lost 2 bases, and 13 bases lay in between. The CDR3 covers 16 residues.

The J gene is TRBJ2-7, the V gene TRBV5-1; D might be TRBD1 (6 bases). CDR3 length: 15 residues. Germline assignment: CDR1 SGHRS and CDR2 YFSETQ. V lost 0 bases and J lost 6, with 16 bases in between. The DNA of the CDR3 is TGCGCCAGCAGCTTGGAACAGGGAAGAGCCGGCGAGCAGTACTTC. Translation gives CASSLEQGRAGEQYF.

As to this clonotype: This sequence may be a read error, since a much larger clone differs from it by one base. The V and J genes are TRBV2 and TRBJ2-3, with 10 bases identical to TRBD2. CDR1 and CDR2 (germline): SNHLY, FYNNEI. CDR3 length: 15 residues. V was pared by 3 bases and J by 0 bases, with 0 bases of the junction left unmatched. The CDR3 nucleotides are TGTGCCAGCAGTGAGACTAGCGGGAGCACAGATACGCAGTATTTT. Translated, it gives CASSETSGSTDTQYF.

This clonotype showed up many times. V is TRBV12-5 and J is TRBJ1-1; D gene ambiguous. The CDR3 is 12 residues long. The V gene's germline CDR1 is LGHNT and CDR2 FRNRAP. Trimming cost V 4 bases and J 4 bases, with 7 bases left between them. The DNA for the CDR3 is TGTGCTAGTGGTTCAATGGTCACTGAAGCTTTCTTT. It specifies CASGSMVTEAFF.

This clonotype was observed a few times. The rearrangement links TRBV2 to TRBJ1-1; TRBD1 agrees at 9 bases. This CDR3 region has 14 residues. The J segment lost 5 bases and the V segment lost 7 bases, leaving 8 bases of the junction unmatched. Looked up from germline, CDR1 is SNHLY and CDR2 is FYNNEI. The CDR3 here is CASMLGQGRTEAFF. Here the CDR3 DNA reads TGTGCCAGCATGCTGGGACAGGGTAGGACTGAAGCTTTCTTT.

In its sample, this clonotype was seen a few times. The V call is TRBV3-1, the J call TRBJ2-5; possibly TRBD1 for D (6 bases). In germline, CDR1 is LGHDT, CDR2 YNNKEL (reference sequence). The V end was cut by 4 bases, the J end by 0 bases, with 12 bases between. The CDR3 consists of 15 residues. The CDR3 region has the DNA TGTGCCAGCAGCCCCCTACGGACAGACCAAGAGACCCAGTACTTC. It translates to CASSPLRTDQETQYF.

The V and J genes are TRBV10-3 and TRBJ1-4, with TRBD1 as a possible D gene (6 bases). The CDR3 extends over 14 amino acids. The V and J ends lost 10 bases and 4 bases respectively, with 16 bases between them. Germline V gene sequence: CDR1 ENHRY, CDR2 SYGVKD. CDR3 nucleotide sequence: TGTGCCACAGGAACTACAGGGAATAATGAAAAACTGTTTTTT. Amino acids: CATGTTGNNEKLFF.

This clonotype has just a few counts. The chain joins TRBV12-5 to TRBJ1-1; D is possibly TRBD1 (6 bases). Germline V lookup: CDR1 LGHNT, CDR2 FRNRAP. Trimming stripped 5 bases from V and 7 bases from J, with 14 bases between. The CDR3 length is 13 residues. CDR3 nucleotide sequence: TGTGCTAGTGGTACGACAACAGGGTTTGAAGCTTTCTTT. Translating it yields CASGTTTGFEAFF.

The V call is TRBV27, the J call TRBJ2-5; D remains unclear. V was pared by 1 base and J by 1 base, with 4 bases between. Germline loops: CDR1 MNHEY, CDR2 SMNVEV (reference sequence). The CDR3 spans 13 residues. CDR3 DNA sequence: TGTGCCAGCAGTTTATGGGCCCAAGAGACCCAGTACTTC. This gives the protein CASSLWAQETQYF.

This sequence joins TRBV5-1 and TRBJ2-3; possible D gene TRBD1, 5 bases. Per germline, CDR1 SGHRS and CDR2 YFSETQ. Trimming left V 7 bases short and J 3 bases short, with 9 bases between. This CDR3 is built from 12 residues. The CDR3: CASADRTDTQYF. CDR3 sequence (DNA): TGCGCCAGCGCCGACAGAACAGATACGCAGTATTTT.

This clonotype was picked up many times. The rearrangement joins TRBV20-1 to TRBJ2-5; 7 bases are a match to TRBD2. After removal of 0 bases from V and 3 bases from J, the junction contained 7 bases not matched to a gene. The CDR3 length is 15 residues. CDR1 DFQATT and CDR2 SNEGSKA come from the germline V gene (reference sequence). CDR3: CSARDAVTSKETQYF. The CDR3 DNA is TGCAGTGCTAGAGATGCCGTGACTAGCAAAGAGACCCAGTACTTC.

This clonotype was seen only a few times. CDR3 residues: CSARSQSTGELFF. The CDR3 nucleotides are TGCAGTGCTAGATCGCAGTCCACCGGGGAGCTGTTTTTT. V and J are TRBV20-1 and TRBJ2-2; the D is unclear. The CDR3 consists of 13 residues. Germline CDR1 reads DFQATT; CDR2 reads SNEGSKA (reference sequence). Trimming left V 2 bases short and J 4 bases short, with 8 bases between.

The rearrangement joins TRBV6-2 or TRBV6-3 to TRBJ1-5; 8 bases align to TRBD1. V lost 4 bases and J lost 8; bases outside the gene matches: 7. The CDR3 is made up of 14 amino acids. Per germline, CDR1 MNHEY and CDR2 SVGEGT. Here the CDR3 reads CASSSGQGNEPQHF. The CDR3 coding sequence is TGTGCCAGCAGTTCCGGACAGGGAAATGAGCCCCAGCATTTT.